This T cell receptor (beta chain) is from a study of early T cells in non-severe SARS-CoV-2 infection. Study overall: It was bulk RNA from unsorted whole blood that was sequenced, and the chains were unpaired.

cDNA molecules, individually, were tagged with unique molecular identifiers. TCRdb recomputed calls from the 5' RACE reads with MiXCR, one row per CDR3 protein. The table records some 64,000 distinct CDR3 sequences, roughly 9% of them present only once. Specimen: whole blood, collected at baseline. The receptor's source is an adult who was a healthcare worker with PCR-confirmed SARS-CoV-2 infection or an uninfected control (not recorded which).

The CDR3 DNA is TGCGCCATGGGACTAGCGAGTTCTGAGACCCAGTACTTC. Its protein product is CAMGLASSETQYF. The chain carries TRBV23-1 and TRBJ2-5; 10 positions match TRBD2. Being an ORF, TRBV23-1 has a function that is uncertain. The CDR3 is made up of 13 amino acids. V shed 10 bases, J shed 5 bases, and the junction held 7 bases outside the gene matches.